The present T cell receptor (beta chain) was sequenced within a study of neurological immune-mediated disorders. This clonotype was counted ten times or more. With V trimmed by 7 bases and J by 8 bases, 10 bases remained unmatched. The CDR3 is made up of 14 amino acids. TCRdb called the 5' RACE reads again in MiXCR, with one record for every CDR3 protein. The sample has tens of thousands of distinct CDR3 sequences, under 3% seen once. The sequenced sample was PBMCs. The rearrangement joins TRBV12-3 or TRBV12-4 to TRBJ2-1, with 8 bases aligning to TRBD2. This TCR was recovered from a man over 45 with multiple sclerosis. This CDR3 is CASNRPGLVDEQFF. CDR3 sequence (DNA): TGTGCCAGCAATCGTCCGGGACTAGTCGATGAGCAGTTCTTC.